A single sample is the source of the 3 T cell receptor beta chains below, sequenced in a study of CD8 T cells in Susac syndrome. It was with random hexamers that roughly 0.45 to 1 ug RNA was reverse transcribed. MiXCR, run by TCRdb on the immunoSEQ multiplex PCR reads, gives a single entry per CDR3 protein. The sample has 120,000 to 150,000 distinct CDR3 sequences, around 94% seen once. The sample comprised CD8+ T cells from PBMCs. Every receptor here comes from a human donor in good health.

V and J are TRBV7-8 and TRBJ2-7, with TRBD2 matching 9 bases. CDR3 length: 16 amino acids. V shed 5 bases and J 5 bases; nucleotides not matched to a gene: 13. Germline CDR1 is SGHVS and CDR2 is FQNEAQ. The CDR3 region is CASSGRLAEGRHEQYF. Written as DNA, the CDR3 is TGTGCCAGCAGCGGCCGACTAGCGGAGGGCAGGCACGAGCAGTACTTC.

The CDR3 sequence is CSVVGMTDPYEQYF. The CDR3 nucleotides read TGCAGCGTTGTCGGTATGACCGACCCCTACGAGCAGTACTTC. This rearrangement joins TRBV29-1 to TRBJ2-7, with unresolved D. Germline V CDR1 and CDR2: SQVTM, ANQGSEA. There are 14 residues in the CDR3. The V gene lost 4 bases and the J gene lost 2 bases, with 15 bases spanning the gap.

This clonotype appeared a few times. V gene TRBV6-6 combines with J gene TRBJ2-3; no reliable D call. The germline V gene has CDR1 MNHNY and CDR2 SVGAGI (reference sequence). The CDR3 totals 11 residues. V dropped 6 bases and J dropped 1 base, with 2 bases sitting between them. CDR3 bases: TGTGCCAGCAGGGGCACAGATACGCAGTATTTT. Translated, it gives CASRGTDTQYF.